This T cell receptor beta chain comes out of a study of identifying expanded T cells in peripheral blood. The CDR3 consists of 14 residues. Germline assignment: CDR1 GTSNPN and CDR2 SVGIG (reference sequence). V shed 8 bases, J shed 6 bases, and the junction held 12 bases outside the gene matches. This table comes from immunoSEQ multiplex PCR, and its TCRdb copy is limited to in-frame clones, with some not included. Of roughly 84,000 clones in the sample, approximately 90% were seen once. The sequenced sample consisted of blood. The TCR sequence derives from a person between 18 and 75 years old in good health. V is TRBV30 and J is TRBJ2-1; TRBD1 matches 8 bases. The CDR3 protein is CARAEGRGLNEQFF. In nucleotides, the CDR3 is TGTGCCCGGGCCGAGGGCAGGGGGCTCAATGAGCAGTTCTTC.